This T cell receptor (beta chain) originates from a study of blood T cell repertoires in COVID-19. Overall study: Sources were T cells, B-cell-depleted T cells, or PBMCs; the material itself was cDNA or gDNA.

Living in 24 US areas, the participants were between roughly 18 and 89 years of age. In germline, CDR1 is SNHLY, CDR2 FYNNEI. V lost 7 bases and J 4 bases, leaving 14 bases between the germline ends. The CDR3 loop spans 14 amino acids. Clones were read by immunoSEQ multiplex PCR, and TCRdb kept only the in-frame ones, dropping some. This sample has 200,000 to 250,000 clones, with around 90% found just once. The J gene is TRBJ1-5, the V gene TRBV2; D uncertain. The origin of this receptor is a woman aged 25-40 years who had recovered from COVID-19. Sequencing was done on a sample of PBMCs or T cells enriched from blood (not recorded which). In nucleotides, the CDR3 is TGTGCCAGCACCCAGAGAGGTTTTAATCAGCCCCAGCATTTT. Translated, it gives CASTQRGFNQPQHF.